The 9 T cell receptor beta chains given below trace back to one sample, sequenced in a study of OX40 agonist ivuxolimab in advanced cancers. Sequencing was performed with immunoSEQ multiplex PCR; in TCRdb, only in-frame clones are kept and a portion is missing. The sample lists 43,000 or so clones, 70% to 90% seen once, with approximately 13% in the top ten. The specimen comprised CD4+ or CD8+ T cells sorted from blood, sampled in a trial of the OX40 agonist ivuxolimab. These receptors were collected from an adult with an advanced solid tumor such as melanoma, head and neck, liver or kidney cancer.

The V and J genes are TRBV19 and TRBJ2-7; 7 bases line up with TRBD2. Germline trimming cut 3 bases from V and 5 bases from J; bases unmatched to any gene: 10. CDR1 and CDR2 (germline): LNHDA, SQIVND (reference sequence). The CDR3 sequence is 15 residues long. CDR3 protein: CASSIFAGAGDEQYF. The CDR3 bases are TGTGCCAGTAGTATTTTCGCGGGAGCCGGTGACGAGCAGTACTTC.

This chain's CDR3 is CSARGQGGYTF. CDR3 bases: TGCAGTGCTAGAGGACAGGGAGGCTACACCTTC. The V call is TRBV20-1, the J call TRBJ1-2, with 7 nucleotides matching TRBD1. In germline, CDR1 is DFQATT, CDR2 SNEGSKA (reference sequence). The J segment lost 8 bases and the V segment lost 1 base, leaving 1 base of the junction unmatched. CDR3 length: 11 residues.

The rearrangement uses TRBV9 and TRBJ2-5; TRBD2 matches 7 bases. The J segment lost 5 bases and the V segment lost 4 bases, leaving 11 bases of the junction unmatched. The CDR3 is made up of 15 amino acids. From germline, CDR1 is SGDLS and CDR2 YYNGEE. The CDR3 DNA reads TGTGCCAGCAGCCCGAGGGGAGGGGTGGGCGAGACCCAGTACTTC. It translates to CASSPRGGVGETQYF. The full variable domain, in which reference TRBV9 and TRBJ2-5 provide the parts outside the CDR3, is DSGVTQTPKHLITATGQRVTLRCSPRSGDLSVYWYQQSLDQGLQFLIQYYNGEERAKGNILERFSAQQFPDLHSELNLSSLELGDSALYFCASSPRGGVGETQYFGPGTRLLVL.

The V gene is TRBV28, the J gene TRBJ2-1; D unresolved. The CDR3 runs 11 residues. Germline CDR1 is MDHEN and CDR2 is SYDVKM. Trimming left V 5 bases short and J 6 bases short, with 5 bases between. The CDR3 DNA sequence: TGTGCCAGCAGTACCCTCAATGAGCAGTTCTTC. Translation gives CASSTLNEQFF.

The gene calls are TRBV18 and TRBJ2-2, with D perhaps TRBD2 (5 bases). V was clipped by 1 base and J by 1 base, with 10 bases between them. From germline, CDR1 is KGHSH and CDR2 LQKENI. The CDR3 contains 16 residues. The CDR3 bases are TGTGCCAGCTCACCACAGCGAGCGGTGAACACCGGGGAGCTGTTTTTT. Residues: CASSPQRAVNTGELFF.

The CDR3 reads CASSPRDRGQTNEKLFF. The CDR3, as DNA: TGTGCCAGTAGTCCCCGGGACAGGGGGCAAACTAATGAAAAACTGTTTTTT. V is TRBV19 and J is TRBJ1-4; TRBD1 matches at 12 bases. The CDR3 runs to 17 residues. The V gene end was trimmed by 5 bases and the J gene end by 1 base; junction bases not matched to a gene: 5. Germline V gene data show CDR1 as LNHDA and CDR2 as SQIVND (reference sequence).

The rearrangement uses TRBV28 and TRBJ2-1; TRBD1 matches at 9 bases. Unmatched junction bases numbered 8, after V lost 9 bases and J lost 5 bases. The germline V gene encodes CDR1 MDHEN and CDR2 SYDVKM. This CDR3 spans 14 amino acids. The CDR3 sequence is CASHRGLADNEQFF. The DNA for the CDR3 is TGTGCCAGTCACAGGGGGCTGGCGGACAATGAGCAGTTCTTC.

The rearrangement links TRBV7-2 to TRBJ2-1, with D uncertain. V lost 7 bases, J lost 0 bases, and 16 bases lay in between. This CDR3 contains 16 residues. Germline CDR1 SGHTA, CDR2 FQGNSA. As DNA, the CDR3 is TGTGCCAGCACCCCAAGCGCTCTTAGCTCCTACAATGAGCAGTTCTTC. This sequence encodes CASTPSALSSYNEQFF. Filled out from reference TRBV7-2 and TRBJ2-1, the complete variable domain reads GAGVSQSPSNKVTEKGKDVELRCDPISGHTALYWYRQSLGQGLEFLIYFQGNSAPDKSGLPSDRFSAERTGGSVSTLTIQRTQQEDSAVYLCASTPSALSSYNEQFFGPGTRLTVL.

V usage is TRBV27 and J usage is TRBJ2-1; 7 bases are a match to TRBD1. V dropped 6 bases and J dropped 3; count of bases not matched to a gene: 5. Germline CDR1 MNHEY, CDR2 SMNVEV (reference sequence). This CDR3 contains 14 residues. The CDR3 DNA follows: TGTGCCAGCAGCCTCGACAGGGTCTACAATGAGCAGTTCTTC. Its translation is CASSLDRVYNEQFF.